Following are 3 T cell receptor beta chains from one sample sequenced in a study of T-cell reconstitution after alpha-beta-depleted transplantation in children. Molecular barcoding with unique molecular identifiers was used for the TCRbeta library. From the PCR reads, TCRdb called clonotypes with MiXCR, one entry per CDR3 protein. The sample contains around 680,000 distinct CDR3 sequences, about 15% of which appear only once. Specimen: PBMCs from the stem cell graft donor, collected from the stem cell graft. The receptor set was obtained from a human donor who donated a stem cell graft to a child with acute myeloid leukemia.

To note about this clonotype: No conserved phenylalanine or tryptophan is present at the end of the CDR3, so a read error is the likely explanation. The chain recombines TRBV20-1 with TRBJ2-1, with TRBD1 identical over 9 bases. Losses at the gene ends were 6 bases for V and 5 bases for J; bases not matched to a gene: 14. This CDR3 comprises 16 residues. Germline V lookup: CDR1 DFQATT, CDR2 SNEGSKA (reference sequence). DNA for the CDR3: TGCAGTGCCCCAGAGGGTGACAGGGGGTGGCACAATGAGCAGTTCATC. It encodes CSAPEGDRGWHNEQFI.

This clonotype was found many times. V usage is TRBV12-3 or TRBV12-4 and J usage is TRBJ2-5; D is ambiguous. Trimming pared 5 bases from V and 7 bases from J, leaving 11 bases between. This CDR3 is built from 12 residues. The CDR3 coding sequence is TGTGCCAGCAGTCCCACTACCCGGACCCAGTACTTC. It encodes CASSPTTRTQYF.

The chain carries TRBV7-8 and TRBJ1-1, with a possible D match to TRBD1 (6 bases). V was cut by 7 bases and J by 4 bases, with 13 bases left in between. This CDR3 has 13 amino acids. The germline V gene has CDR1 SGHVS and CDR2 FQNEAQ. The CDR3 DNA is TGTGCCAGCACCTCCCCAGGGGCCACTGAAGCTTTCTTT. Protein sequence: CASTSPGATEAFF.